A single sample is the source of the 27 T cell receptor beta chains below, sequenced in a study of OX40 agonist ivuxolimab in advanced cancers. Sequenced by immunoSEQ multiplex PCR; TCRdb stores in-frame clones only, minus some. The sample includes under 75,000 clones, approximately 91% of them seen just once. Sequenced material: CD4+ or CD8+ T cells sorted from blood, taken in a trial of the OX40 agonist ivuxolimab. The receptors were gathered from an adult with an advanced solid tumor such as melanoma, head and neck, liver or kidney cancer.

The chain uses TRBV6-6 and TRBJ1-6; TRBD1 is a possible D gene (6 bases). Germline V CDR1 and CDR2: MNHNY, SVGAGI (reference sequence). The germline V and J ends were trimmed by 6 bases and 4 bases, with 16 bases remaining between them. The CDR3 extends over 16 amino acids. In nucleotides, the CDR3 is TGTGCCAGCAGCTACAGGGCAAGGGATTATAATTCACCCCTCCACTTT. Its protein is CASSYRARDYNSPLHF.

This rearrangement joins TRBV4-3 to TRBJ2-7; 8 nucleotides align to TRBD2. Germline V gene data show CDR1 as LGHNA and CDR2 as YSLEER. Trimming took 4 bases from V and 2 from J; bases not matched to a gene: 7. The CDR3 is 15 amino acids. The CDR3 coding sequence is TGCGCCAGCAGCCTCGGAAGCGGGAGCCCCTACGAGCAGTACTTC. Protein: CASSLGSGSPYEQYF.

The chain joins TRBV4-1 to TRBJ1-2; 8 bases match TRBD1. V lost 1 base to trimming and J lost 4 bases; unmatched junction nucleotides: 5. The CDR3 consists of 15 residues. From germline, CDR1 is MGHRA and CDR2 YSYEKL. The CDR3 nucleotides read TGCGCCAGCAGCCAAGCCTTCGGGACAGGCTATGGCTACACCTTC. Its translation: CASSQAFGTGYGYTF.

The genes are TRBV18 and TRBJ1-4; the D is unclear. V was trimmed by 5 bases and J by 8 bases, leaving 18 bases between them. The germline V gene has CDR1 KGHSH and CDR2 LQKENI. CDR3 size: 15 residues. CDR3 bases: TGTGCCAGCTCAAATCTAGGCAGGAGAAACGAAAAACTGTTTTTT. Translation gives CASSNLGRRNEKLFF.

In its sample, this clone was seen once. The chain has TRBV5-5 and TRBJ2-1, with D perhaps TRBD2 (6 bases). The CDR3 has 15 residues. The V gene lost 4 bases and the J gene lost 4 bases, with 15 bases spanning the gap. In germline, CDR1 is SGHKS, CDR2 YYEKEE (reference sequence). CDR3 nucleotides: TGTGCCAGCAGCCCCGGGCGGGGCCCTTACAATGAGCAGTTCTTC. Protein: CASSPGRGPYNEQFF.

In its sample, this clone was seen once. This sequence joins TRBV6-5 and TRBJ1-3; no firm D call. The CDR3 spans 16 residues. Trimming stripped 0 bases from V and 4 bases from J, with 13 bases between. The germline V gene encodes CDR1 MNHEY and CDR2 SVGAGI. The CDR3 here is CASSYSNPSTGNTIYF. The CDR3 coding sequence is TGTGCCAGCAGTTACTCGAACCCCAGCACGGGAAACACCATATATTTT.

This clone was seen just once. The chain links TRBV27 to TRBJ2-1; 8 bases align to TRBD1. CDR1 is MNHEY, CDR2 SMNVEV, per germline (reference sequence). CDR3 length: 15 residues. The V segment lost 3 bases and the J segment 4 bases; nucleotides outside the gene matches: 5. CDR3 in amino acids: CASSFDRGSYNEQFF. CDR3 nucleotides: TGTGCCAGCAGTTTTGACAGGGGCTCTTACAATGAGCAGTTCTTC.

V is TRBV6-1 and J is TRBJ1-2; D is possibly TRBD1 (5 bases). This CDR3 contains 15 residues. CDR1 is MNHNS, CDR2 SASEGT, per germline. V was clipped by 2 bases and J by 6 bases, with 16 bases between them. The CDR3 nucleotides read TGTGCCAGCAGTGAAATGGTAACCGGGGCCCATGGCTACACCTTC. This gives the protein CASSEMVTGAHGYTF.

This chain uses TRBV4-1 with TRBJ2-4; D is perhaps TRBD2 (5 bases). CDR1 is MGHRA and CDR2 is YSYEKL in the germline V gene. This CDR3 is built from 19 residues. The V end was cut by 0 bases, the J end by 6 bases, with 24 bases between. The CDR3, as DNA: TGCGCCAGCAGCCAAGATCCTCTGGGAGCCCTACCCCTCTTAAACATTCAGTACTTC. Protein product: CASSQDPLGALPLLNIQYF.

The J gene is TRBJ1-4, the V gene TRBV6-1, with D uncertain. Germline assignment: CDR1 MNHNS and CDR2 SASEGT. This CDR3 spans 13 amino acids. V gave up 2 bases and J gave up 3 bases, with 4 bases separating them. CDR3 sequence: CASSEFPNEKLFF. The CDR3 nucleotides read TGTGCCAGCAGTGAATTTCCTAATGAAAAACTGTTTTTT.

The chain links TRBV18 to TRBJ1-2, with 7 bases aligning to TRBD1. The trim removed 3 bases at V and 9 bases at J, leaving 13 bases unmatched. The CDR3 sequence is 15 residues long. CDR1 is KGHSH and CDR2 is LQKENI in the germline V gene. The CDR3, as DNA: TGTGCCAGCTCACCCCGGGACAGTCCGTCTTATAGCTACACCTTC. Protein sequence: CASSPRDSPSYSYTF.

Concerning this clone itself: Sequence at one end of the junction differs from germline and may be a read error. This sequence joins TRBV6-1 and TRBJ2-7, with 7 positions matching TRBD1. The CDR3 is 14 residues long. CDR1 and CDR2 (germline): MNHNS, SASEGT. The CDR3: CASSEGRGTARGDF. DNA for the CDR3: TGTGCCAGCAGTGAAGGGCGTGGGACAGCCCGAGGGGACTTC.

Written as DNA, the CDR3 is TGCGCCAGCAGCCAAGATCGGGGACGGACTGAAGCTTTCTTT. It is translated as CASSQDRGRTEAFF. The J gene is TRBJ1-1, the V gene TRBV4-3; possible D gene TRBD1, 5 bases. CDR1 is LGHNA and CDR2 is YSLEER in the germline V gene. This CDR3 is built from 14 residues. The V gene lost 0 bases and the J gene lost 5 bases, with 10 bases spanning the gap.

This chain connects TRBV5-6 to TRBJ1-2; D is ambiguous. V lost 0 bases and J lost 4, with 13 bases in between. Germline CDR1 reads SGHDT; CDR2 reads YYEEEE. The CDR3 sequence is 15 residues long. CDR3 sequence reads: CASSLAHTRSYGYTF. CDR3 DNA: TGTGCCAGCAGCTTGGCCCACACCAGAAGCTATGGCTACACCTTC.

The chain joins TRBV5-1 to TRBJ1-1; D possibly corresponds to TRBD1 (6 bases). V was shortened by 2 bases and J by 3 bases, with 11 bases between the two germline ends. CDR3 size: 14 residues. Per the germline V gene, CDR1 is SGHRS and CDR2 is YFSETQ. This CDR3 is CASSFRGRDTEAFF. The CDR3 DNA reads TGCGCCAGCAGCTTCAGGGGAAGGGACACTGAAGCTTTCTTT.

This sequence joins TRBV6-1 and TRBJ1-1; unclear D gene. Trimming removed 8 bases at V and 0 bases at J, with 10 bases between. Germline V CDR1 and CDR2: MNHNS, SASEGT. CDR3 length equals 13 residues. CDR3 sequence reads: CASVALLNTEAFF. The CDR3 nucleotides read TGTGCCAGCGTGGCCCTATTGAACACTGAAGCTTTCTTT.

Only a few counts were recorded for this clone. This rearrangement joins TRBV7-2 to TRBJ1-2, with 8 nucleotides matching TRBD1. Trimming at V came to 1 base and at J to 5 bases, leaving 9 bases not matched to a gene. Germline CDR1 SGHTA, CDR2 FQGNSA. The length of the CDR3 is 16 residues. As DNA, the CDR3 is TGTGCCAGCAGCTTAGATTCGCAGGGGGCAGGTTATGGCTACACCTTC. Amino acids: CASSLDSQGAGYGYTF. Drawing the rest from reference TRBV7-2 and TRBJ1-2, the complete variable domain is GAGVSQSPSNKVTEKGKDVELRCDPISGHTALYWYRQSLGQGLEFLIYFQGNSAPDKSGLPSDRFSAERTGGSVSTLTIQRTQQEDSAVYLCASSLDSQGAGYGYTFGSGTRLTVV.

The chain has TRBV5-1 and TRBJ2-7; D is possibly TRBD1 or TRBD2 (5 bases each). The V gene's germline CDR1 is SGHRS and CDR2 YFSETQ. V was cut by 4 bases and J by 3 bases, with 14 bases left in between. This CDR3 region has 14 residues. CDR3 bases: TGCGCCAGCAGCCTGGGACCCGGGAACTACGAGCAGTACTTC. This sequence encodes CASSLGPGNYEQYF.

This chain connects TRBV18 to TRBJ1-3; D ambiguous. The ends were cut back, 6 bases at V and 8 bases at J, with 14 bases in the middle. Germline V gene data show CDR1 as KGHSH and CDR2 as LQKENI. There are 13 residues in the CDR3. CDR3 amino acids: CASSTGPQDTIYF. CDR3 in DNA: TGTGCCAGCTCCACCGGTCCCCAGGACACCATATATTTT.

This chain joins TRBV6-1 and TRBJ2-7; 7 nucleotides line up with TRBD1. The CDR3 consists of 15 residues. The germline CDR1 and CDR2 sequences are MNHNS and SASEGT. The J segment lost 4 bases and the V segment lost 3 bases, leaving 9 bases of the junction unmatched. This CDR3 is CASSDPGTVVYEQYF. The CDR3 nucleotides are TGTGCCAGCAGTGACCCTGGGACAGTAGTTTACGAGCAGTACTTC.

The V and J genes are TRBV5-1 and TRBJ2-2, with TRBD1 identical over 8 bases. This CDR3 is 15 amino acids long. The germline V gene encodes CDR1 SGHRS and CDR2 YFSETQ. The ends lost 2 bases at V and 1 base at J; junction bases unmatched: 1. The chain's CDR3 is CASSFTGGNTGELFF. Here the CDR3 DNA reads TGCGCCAGCAGCTTTACAGGGGGGAACACCGGGGAGCTGTTTTTT. Filled out from reference TRBV5-1 and TRBJ2-2, the complete variable domain reads KAGVTQTPRYLIKTRGQQVTLSCSPISGHRSVSWYQQTPGQGLQFLFEYFSETQRNKGNFPGRFSGRQFSNSRSEMNVSTLELGDSALYLCASSFTGGNTGELFFGEGSRLTVL.

The chain combines TRBV11-2 with TRBJ1-3; D gene ambiguous. The CDR3 runs 16 residues. Trimming took off 2 bases at V and 2 bases at J, with 13 bases between the two ends. CDR1 is SGHAT and CDR2 is FQNNGV in the germline V gene. The chain's CDR3 is CASSLSAGPTGNTIYF. DNA of the CDR3: TGTGCCAGCAGCTTATCCGCAGGCCCCACTGGAAACACCATATATTTT.

V and J are TRBV6-6 and TRBJ1-1; D perhaps matches TRBD1 (5 bases). Germline lookup yields CDR1 MNHNY and CDR2 SVGAGI (reference sequence). V was clipped by 10 bases and J by 1 base, with 16 bases between them. The CDR3 consists of 14 residues. The CDR3 region has the DNA TGTGCCACCACCCCTCCAGGGAGGAACACTGAAGCTTTCTTT. Its translation is CATTPPGRNTEAFF.

The J gene is TRBJ2-7, the V gene TRBV18; D perhaps matches TRBD2 (5 bases). V was clipped by 2 bases and J by 2 bases, with 10 bases between them. This CDR3 spans 14 amino acids. Looked up from germline, CDR1 is KGHSH and CDR2 is LQKENI. The CDR3: CASSPYEGPYEQYF. As DNA, the CDR3 is TGTGCCAGCTCACCATACGAGGGTCCCTACGAGCAGTACTTC.

The V call is TRBV18, the J call TRBJ2-4; 7 nucleotides agree with TRBD1. This CDR3 contains 16 residues. Unmatched junction bases numbered 9, after V lost 6 bases and J lost 1 base. Germline CDR1 and CDR2: KGHSH and LQKENI. CDR3 loop: CASSQTGSEAKNIQYF. For the CDR3, the DNA is TGTGCCAGCTCGCAGACAGGGTCTGAGGCCAAAAACATTCAGTACTTC.

V gene TRBV6-5 combines with J gene TRBJ2-2, with D possibly TRBD2 on 6 matching bases. Per germline, CDR1 MNHEY and CDR2 SVGAGI. Trimming shortened V by 0 bases and J by 4 bases, and 12 bases separated the two germline ends. The CDR3 sequence is 16 residues long. CDR3 sequence (DNA): TGTGCCAGCAGTTACTCGAGGGGTAGCGGCACCGGGGAGCTGTTTTTT. Protein product: CASSYSRGSGTGELFF.

The chain carries TRBV5-1 and TRBJ1-2; a weak D match, TRBD1 (5 bases). Germline-derived CDR1 and CDR2 are SGHRS and YFSETQ. The length of the CDR3 is 14 residues. Trimming took 0 bases from V and 8 from J, leaving 14 bases between them. CDR3 in DNA: TGCGCCAGCAGCTTGGCCGGGACGCAGAAGGGCTACACCTTC. Its translation: CASSLAGTQKGYTF.